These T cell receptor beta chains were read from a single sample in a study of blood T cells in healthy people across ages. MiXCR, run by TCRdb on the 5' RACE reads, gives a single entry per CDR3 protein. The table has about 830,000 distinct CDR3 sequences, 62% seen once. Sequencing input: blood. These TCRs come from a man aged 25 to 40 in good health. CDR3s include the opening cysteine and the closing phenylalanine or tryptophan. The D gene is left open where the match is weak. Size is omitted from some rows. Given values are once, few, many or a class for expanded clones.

CASSQDTGFSDEQYF | TGCGCCAGCAGCCAAGATACGGGGTTCTCGGACGAGCAGTACTTC | - | TRBJ2-7 | TRBV4-3 | -
CASSSGGPYNEQYF | TGTGCCAGCAGTTCGGGGGGGCCCTACAATGAGCAGTACTTC | TRBD2 | TRBJ2-7 | TRBV6-2/TRBV6-3 | once
CASTQGATQYF | TGTGCCAGCACCCAGGGGGCCACGCAGTATTTT | TRBD1 | TRBJ2-3 | TRBV6-5 | -
CATSDPDRVYGYTF | TGTGCCACCAGTGATCCTGACAGGGTATATGGCTACACCTTC | TRBD1 | TRBJ1-2 | TRBV24-1 | -
CASSLTGLATNDQFF | TGTGCCAGCAGCCTCACGGGACTAGCGACCAATGATCAGTTCTTC | TRBD2 | TRBJ2-1 | TRBV11-2 | -
CASTRGQGPYEQYF | TGTGCCAGCACCCGGGGGCAGGGCCCTTACGAGCAGTACTTC | - | TRBJ2-7 | TRBV7-2 | -
CTSSKHAGMDYEQYF | TGTACCAGCAGTAAACACGCAGGGATGGACTACGAGCAGTACTTC | - | TRBJ2-7 | TRBV6-5 | -
CASSLPTGTPRVDTQYF | TGTGCCAGCAGCTTACCCACCGGGACTCCACGGGTAGATACGCAGTATTTT | - | TRBJ2-3 | TRBV7-3 | -
CASSESYANYGYTF | TGTGCCAGCAGTGAATCATACGCAAACTATGGCTACACCTTC | - | TRBJ1-2 | TRBV25-1 | -
CASSQSQGRSPLHF | TGCGCCAGCAGCCAGAGTCAGGGGCGATCACCCCTCCACTTT | - | TRBJ1-6 | TRBV4-3 | -
CASTPGPYSNQPQHF | TGTGCCAGCACTCCGGGACCCTATAGCAATCAGCCCCAGCATTTT | - | TRBJ1-5 | TRBV5-5 | -
CASSSRTGLDTQYF | TGTGCCAGCAGCTCAAGAACAGGGCTCGATACGCAGTATTTT | - | TRBJ2-3 | TRBV7-2 | -
CASSLDREDQPQHF | TGTGCCAGCAGCTTGGACAGGGAAGATCAGCCCCAGCATTTT | TRBD1 | TRBJ1-5 | TRBV6-5 | -
CASSQDRGAFNGQFF | TGTGCCAGCAGCCAAGATCGGGGGGCCTTTAATGGGCAGTTCTTC | - | TRBJ2-1 | TRBV3-1 | -
CSVAGQDYEQYF | TGCAGCGTCGCGGGACAGGACTACGAGCAGTACTTC | TRBD1 | TRBJ2-7 | TRBV29-1 | -
CSARGAGGPNEQFF | TGCAGTGCTAGAGGGGCGGGAGGGCCGAATGAGCAGTTCTTC | TRBD2 | TRBJ2-1 | TRBV20-1 | -
CASTLGAWTKNIQYF | TGTGCCAGCACCCTAGGGGCTTGGACCAAAAACATTCAGTACTTC | - | TRBJ2-4 | TRBV6-5 | few
CSARDAGGSYNEQFF | TGCAGTGCTAGGGATGCGGGGGGATCCTACAATGAGCAGTTCTTC | TRBD2 | TRBJ2-1 | TRBV20-1 | -